Sequencing of this T cell receptor beta chain was carried out in a study of CD8 T cells in ankylosing spondylitis. The study's findings and limits: Disease-linked clones were found to be CD8+ and relatively rare in peripheral blood.

Losses at the gene ends were 4 bases for V and 4 bases for J; bases not matched to a gene: 7. Germline CDR1 MNHEY, CDR2 SMNVEV (reference sequence). This CDR3 spans 16 amino acids. For this clonotype: What it recognizes is unknown.

For TCR beta, libraries came from quantitative 5'-RACE with molecular barcodes. TCRdb passed the 5' RACE reads through MiXCR, listing each CDR3 protein once. The sample holds roughly 230,000 distinct CDR3 sequences, over 15% seen once. This sequence was found in a male donor with ankylosing spondylitis or in good health (not recorded which). The sample consisted of blood, either unsorted or a sorted T cell fraction (not recorded which). This chain connects TRBV27 to TRBJ2-1; 10 bases agree with TRBD2. This CDR3 reads CASSSELAGFYNEQFF. In DNA form, the CDR3 reads TGTGCCAGCAGTTCAGAACTAGCGGGATTTTACAATGAGCAGTTCTTC.